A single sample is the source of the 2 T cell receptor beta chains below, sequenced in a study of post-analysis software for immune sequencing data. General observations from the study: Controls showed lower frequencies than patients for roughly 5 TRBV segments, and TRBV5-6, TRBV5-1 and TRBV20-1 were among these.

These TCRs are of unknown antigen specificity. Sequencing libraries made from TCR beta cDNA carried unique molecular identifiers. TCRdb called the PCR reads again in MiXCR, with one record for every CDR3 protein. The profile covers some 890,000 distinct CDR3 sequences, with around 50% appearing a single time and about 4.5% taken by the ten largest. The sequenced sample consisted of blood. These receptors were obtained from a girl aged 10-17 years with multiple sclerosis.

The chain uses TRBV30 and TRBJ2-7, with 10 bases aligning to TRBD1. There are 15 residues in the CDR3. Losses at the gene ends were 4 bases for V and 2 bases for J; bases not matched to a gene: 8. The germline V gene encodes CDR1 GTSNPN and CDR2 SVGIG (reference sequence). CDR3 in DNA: TGTGCCTGGACCATGGGACAGGGGTCGGCCTACGAGCAGTACTTC. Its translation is CAWTMGQGSAYEQYF.

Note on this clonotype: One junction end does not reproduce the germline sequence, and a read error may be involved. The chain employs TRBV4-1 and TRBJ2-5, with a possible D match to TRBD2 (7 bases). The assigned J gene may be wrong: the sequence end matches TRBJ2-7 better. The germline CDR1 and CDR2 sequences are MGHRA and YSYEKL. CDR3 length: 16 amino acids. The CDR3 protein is CASSQVWGGPSNEQYF. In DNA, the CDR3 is TGCGCCAGCAGCCAAGTCTGGGGGGGGCCCTCCAACGAGCAGTACTTC.